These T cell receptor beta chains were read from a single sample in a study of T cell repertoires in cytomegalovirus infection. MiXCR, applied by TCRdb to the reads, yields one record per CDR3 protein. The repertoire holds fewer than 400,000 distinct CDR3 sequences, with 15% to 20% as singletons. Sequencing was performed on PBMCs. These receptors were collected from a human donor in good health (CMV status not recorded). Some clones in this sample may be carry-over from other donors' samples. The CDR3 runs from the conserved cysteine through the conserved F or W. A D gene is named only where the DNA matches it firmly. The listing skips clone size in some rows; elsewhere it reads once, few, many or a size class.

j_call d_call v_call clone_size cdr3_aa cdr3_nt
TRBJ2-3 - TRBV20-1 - CSASPPGQRSTDTQYF TGCAGTGCTAGCCCCCCAGGTCAGCGGAGCACAGATACGCAGTATTTT
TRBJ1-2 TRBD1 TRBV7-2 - CASSLTGGDYGYTF TGTGCCAGCAGCTTAACAGGGGGGGACTATGGCTACACCTTC
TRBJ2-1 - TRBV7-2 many CASSFMNEQFF TGTGCCAGCAGCTTTATGAATGAGCAGTTCTTC
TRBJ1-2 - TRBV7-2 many CATTTQGINYGYTF TGTGCCACCACCACTCAGGGAATTAACTATGGCTACACCTTC
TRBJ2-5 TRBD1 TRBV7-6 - CASSPYLAGGEETQYF TGTGCCAGCAGCCCCTACCTGGCAGGGGGCGAAGAGACCCAGTACTTC
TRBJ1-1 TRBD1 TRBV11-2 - CASSPHGTGNTEAFF TGTGCCAGCAGCCCGCACGGGACAGGGAACACTGAAGCTTTCTTT
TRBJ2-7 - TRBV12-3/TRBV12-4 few CASSLPGHGEQYF TGTGCCAGCAGTTTACCGGGACATGGCGAGCAGTACTTC
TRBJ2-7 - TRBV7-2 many CASSLDPKYEQYF TGTGCCAGCAGCTTAGACCCAAAGTACGAGCAGTACTTC
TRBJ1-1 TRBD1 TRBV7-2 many CASSSFRGREAFF TGTGCCAGCAGCTCATTCAGGGGGCGGGAAGCTTTCTTT
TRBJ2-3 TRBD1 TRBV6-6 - CASSYSAPGQGYTDTQYF TGTGCCAGCAGTTACTCTGCGCCGGGACAGGGCTACACAGATACGCAGTATTTT
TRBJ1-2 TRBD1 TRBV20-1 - CSARDPSGTGAQHYGYTF TGCAGTGCTAGAGATCCCTCCGGGACAGGGGCCCAGCACTATGGCTACACCTTC
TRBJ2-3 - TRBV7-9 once CASGQQGNTDTQYF TGTGCCAGCGGGCAACAAGGAAACACAGATACGCAGTATTTT
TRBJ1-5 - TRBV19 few CASSLRGLNYQPQHF TGTGCCAGTAGTTTGAGAGGATTAAACTATCAGCCCCAGCATTTT